The 32 T cell receptor beta chains in this list originate from one sample, sequenced in a study of T cells after yellow fever vaccination. Each CDR3 protein gets one entry after TCRdb re-called the 5' RACE reads with MiXCR. The profile covers around 500,000 distinct CDR3 sequences, with around a fifth appearing a single time and about 16% taken by the ten largest. Sequencing used PBMCs, obtained 20 to 25 days after the first yellow fever vaccination. These receptor sequences come from a man between 18 and 29 years old who received the YFV17D yellow fever vaccine.

In this sample, this clonotype turned up many times. The chain carries TRBV10-3 and TRBJ1-6, with unresolved D. Germline V gene data show CDR1 as ENHRY and CDR2 as SYGVKD. Trimming pared 3 bases from V and 10 bases from J, leaving 10 bases between. CDR3 size: 13 residues. CDR3 sequence (DNA): TGTGCCATCAGTGAAGAGGTTTACTCACCCCTCCACTTT. Amino acids: CAISEEVYSPLHF.

This chain uses TRBV7-9 with TRBJ2-1; D may be TRBD1 (7 bases). The CDR3 loop spans 17 amino acids. Trimming took 1 base from V and 7 from J, leaving 20 bases between them. The germline V gene encodes CDR1 SEHNR and CDR2 FQNEAQ (reference sequence). CDR3: CASSLGIRGALRNEQFF. The CDR3 DNA follows: TGTGCCAGCAGCTTAGGAATCAGGGGGGCATTGAGGAATGAGCAGTTCTTC.

The table lists this clonotype with a few counts. The chain carries TRBV29-1 and TRBJ1-2; 8 bases fit TRBD1. V lost 4 bases to trimming and J lost 5 bases; unmatched junction nucleotides: 3. CDR3 length equals 12 residues. CDR1 SQVTM and CDR2 ANQGSEA come from the germline V gene. CDR3 nucleotides: TGCAGCGTTGTTAACAGGGGGTATGGCTACACCTTC. It yields the protein CSVVNRGYGYTF. Full variable domain (remainder filled in from reference TRBV29-1 and TRBJ1-2): SAVISQKPSRDICQRGTSLTIQCQVDSQVTMMFWYRQQPGQSLTLIATANQGSEATYESGFVIDKFPISRPNLTFSTLTVSNMSPEDSSIYLCSVVNRGYGYTFGSGTRLTVV.

The V call is TRBV27, the J call TRBJ2-1, with 11 nucleotides matching TRBD2. CDR3 size: 17 residues. Unmatched junction bases numbered 15, after V lost 7 bases and J lost 7 bases. Germline V gene lookup returns CDR1 MNHEY and CDR2 SMNVEV (reference sequence). This chain's CDR3 is CASTRGLAGGGGNEQFF. The DNA for the CDR3 is TGTGCCAGCACCCGCGGGCTAGCGGGGGGAGGAGGGAATGAGCAGTTCTTC.

In its sample, this clonotype was seen a few times. The chain links TRBV23-1 to TRBJ2-3, with D possibly matching TRBD1 (6 bases). TRBV23-1 is reported as an ORF; its role is uncertain. The CDR3 consists of 15 residues. The ends were cut back, 8 bases at V and 3 bases at J, with 18 bases in the middle. In nucleotides, the CDR3 is TGCGCCAGCCCTGGCCGGGACATAGGAACAGATACGCAGTATTTT. Translation: CASPGRDIGTDTQYF.

The V and J genes are TRBV7-8 and TRBJ2-2; 9 bases are a match to TRBD2. The junction had 4 bases not matched to a gene; V was cut back by 7 bases and J by 4 bases. CDR1 is SGHVS, CDR2 FQNEAQ, per germline. The CDR3 runs to 14 residues. CDR3 sequence: CASIAGGPTGELFF. DNA of the CDR3: TGTGCCAGCATCGCGGGGGGGCCCACCGGGGAGCTGTTTTTT.

The V call is TRBV21-1, the J call TRBJ1-2; the table names TRBD1, a call not compared with the DNA. TRBV21-1 is designated a pseudogene. The CDR3 length is 12 residues. The CDR3 spells CASSKTVYGYTF. CDR3 in DNA: TGTGCCAGCAGCAAGACAGTCTATGGCTACACCTTC.

This clonotype turned up a few times. The chain recombines TRBV7-9 with TRBJ1-6; 9 positions agree with TRBD1. Germline values: CDR1 SEHNR, CDR2 FQNEAQ (reference sequence). Losses at the gene ends were 6 bases for V and 7 bases for J; bases not matched to a gene: 7. The CDR3 loop spans 15 amino acids. The CDR3, as DNA: TGTGCCAGCAGTGATCGGACAGGGGAAAATTCACCCCTCCACTTT. This codes for CASSDRTGENSPLHF.

This clonotype was found a few times. This chain uses TRBV12-3 or TRBV12-4 with TRBJ1-2; possible D gene TRBD1, 6 bases. The CDR3 has 14 amino acids. Between the trimmed V and J ends, which lost 6 bases and 8 bases, there was a span of 19 bases. The CDR3 here is CASSPYRGAGGYTF. For the CDR3, the DNA is TGTGCCAGCAGCCCCTATAGGGGGGCGGGAGGCTACACCTTC.

This clonotype appeared many times. The V and J genes are TRBV5-1 and TRBJ1-1; a weak D match, TRBD1 (5 bases). The CDR3 length is 14 residues. The V end was cut by 3 bases, the J end by 1 base, with 10 bases between. Germline V gives CDR1 SGHRS, CDR2 YFSETQ. DNA for the CDR3: TGCGCCAGCAGCTGGGACGGCCCGAACACTGAAGCTTTCTTT. As protein: CASSWDGPNTEAFF.

The rearrangement joins TRBV5-1 to TRBJ1-6; no reliable D call. Germline lookup yields CDR1 SGHRS and CDR2 YFSETQ. There are 14 residues in the CDR3. Trimming took off 1 base at V and 6 bases at J, with 8 bases between the two ends. DNA for the CDR3: TGCGCCAGCAGCTTGAACAGCCCTAATTCACCCCTCCACTTT. Encoded protein: CASSLNSPNSPLHF.

The chain has TRBV12-3 or TRBV12-4 and TRBJ2-7; no definite D call. The V gene lost 5 bases and the J gene lost 2 bases, with 10 bases spanning the gap. This CDR3 has 13 amino acids. The CDR3 here is CASSRDVTYEQYF. DNA for the CDR3: TGTGCCAGCAGTCGAGACGTTACCTACGAGCAGTACTTC.

The chain uses TRBV6-1 and TRBJ2-5; 8 bases agree with TRBD1. Germline values: CDR1 MNHNS, CDR2 SASEGT. This CDR3 spans 15 amino acids. J was trimmed by 2 bases and V by 6 bases; bases with no gene match: 8. The CDR3 bases are TGTGCCAGCAGCCCACGGACAGGGTCACAAGAGACCCAGTACTTC. Protein: CASSPRTGSQETQYF.

The table lists this clonotype with a few counts. This chain uses TRBV18 with TRBJ2-3; the match to TRBD1 covers 10 bases. CDR1 is KGHSH, CDR2 LQKENI, per germline. V was clipped by 3 bases and J by 7 bases; unmatched bases: 4. This CDR3 region has 14 residues. The DNA for the CDR3 is TGTGCCAGCTCACCCGACAGGGGGCGTTATACGCAGTATTTT. Protein product: CASSPDRGRYTQYF.

The genes are TRBV6-1 and TRBJ2-7, with 11 positions matching TRBD1. Germline V gives CDR1 MNHNS, CDR2 SASEGT. V was pared by 6 bases and J by 7 bases, with 8 bases of the junction left unmatched. This CDR3 comprises 14 residues. CDR3 loop: CASRAGTGGREQYF. The CDR3 DNA sequence: TGTGCCAGCAGGGCCGGGACAGGGGGTCGAGAGCAGTACTTC.

This clonotype occurred a few times. This rearrangement joins TRBV18 to TRBJ1-6; D is possibly TRBD1 (5 bases). Per the germline V gene, CDR1 is KGHSH and CDR2 is LQKENI. Deletions cut 0 bases from V and 4 bases from J, with 10 bases between. CDR3 length: 16 residues. The CDR3 DNA sequence: TGTGCCAGCTCACCACCGGGACCTACTTATAATTCACCCCTCCACTTT. Translated, it gives CASSPPGPTYNSPLHF.

The sample holds a few counts of this clonotype. The chain links TRBV6-1 to TRBJ2-3; TRBD2 aligns across 13 bases. V lost 7 bases to trimming and J lost 5 bases; unmatched junction nucleotides: 12. Germline CDR1 MNHNS, CDR2 SASEGT. The CDR3 length is 17 residues. Written as DNA, the CDR3 is TGTGCCAGCACCCCCTCGACTAGCGGGGGGTGGGGAGATACGCAGTATTTT. Its translation is CASTPSTSGGWGDTQYF.

The chain carries TRBV15 and TRBJ2-2, with TRBD2 matching 9 bases. CDR3 size: 17 residues. Germline V gene data show CDR1 as LNHNV and CDR2 as YYDKDF (reference sequence). The V segment lost 2 bases and the J segment 2 bases; nucleotides outside the gene matches: 6. The CDR3 spells CATSRFPSGENTGELFF. The CDR3 bases are TGTGCCACCAGCAGATTTCCTAGCGGGGAAAACACCGGGGAGCTGTTTTTT.

This chain uses TRBV20-1 with TRBJ1-5; D not resolved. The CDR3 totals 13 residues. Germline V gene data show CDR1 as DFQATT and CDR2 as SNEGSKA (reference sequence). V was pared by 6 bases and J by 4 bases, with 13 bases between. In DNA, the CDR3 is TGCAGTGCCAGAATGGAGGTAAATCAGCCCCAGCATTTT. Amino acid sequence: CSARMEVNQPQHF.

The V gene is TRBV7-2, the J gene TRBJ2-5; TRBD2 matches at 11 bases. The V gene end was trimmed by 4 bases and the J gene end by 5 bases; junction bases not matched to a gene: 6. CDR1 is SGHTA and CDR2 is FQGNSA in the germline V gene. The CDR3 consists of 15 residues. This CDR3 reads CASSSLAGAAETQYF. DNA for the CDR3: TGTGCCAGCAGCTCACTAGCGGGGGCCGCGGAGACCCAGTACTTC.

This sequence joins TRBV12-3 or TRBV12-4 and TRBJ1-1; 8 bases match TRBD1. V shed 3 bases, J shed 3 bases, and the junction held 9 bases outside the gene matches. This CDR3 is 16 amino acids long. The CDR3 DNA follows: TGTGCCAGCAGTTTCCCACAGGGGGTGGGGTACACTGAAGCTTTCTTT. It is translated as CASSFPQGVGYTEAFF.

This clonotype was counted only a few times. V is TRBV11-2 and J is TRBJ2-3, with TRBD2 matching over 9 bases. The germline V gene has CDR1 SGHAT and CDR2 FQNNGV. The V gene end was trimmed by 2 bases and the J gene end by 4 bases; junction bases not matched to a gene: 7. CDR3 length equals 16 residues. CDR3 sequence: CASSLRGGGAPDTQYF. The CDR3 region has the DNA TGTGCCAGCAGCTTAAGGGGCGGGGGGGCCCCAGATACGCAGTATTTT.

This clonotype was seen only a few times. This chain's CDR3 is CASTRTLTDTQYF. CDR3 DNA: TGTGCCAGCACCAGGACGCTCACAGATACGCAGTATTTT. This chain links TRBV28 with TRBJ2-3; D gene ambiguous. The CDR3 covers 13 residues. Per the germline V gene, CDR1 is MDHEN and CDR2 is SYDVKM. The V end was cut by 7 bases, the J end by 2 bases, with 10 bases between.

DNA for the CDR3: TGCAGTGCTAGAGATTGGCCAGGGGTGGCAGATACGCAGTATTTT. It codes for CSARDWPGVADTQYF. The rearrangement uses TRBV20-1 and TRBJ2-3, with D possibly TRBD1 on 6 matching bases. Trimming shortened V by 0 bases and J by 4 bases, and 14 bases separated the two germline ends. From germline, CDR1 is DFQATT and CDR2 SNEGSKA (reference sequence). This CDR3 is built from 15 residues.

The rearrangement links TRBV20-1 to TRBJ1-5; the match to TRBD1 covers 9 bases. V shed 2 bases, J shed 4 bases, and the junction held 6 bases outside the gene matches. The germline CDR1 and CDR2 sequences are DFQATT and SNEGSKA (reference sequence). The CDR3 runs to 15 residues. CDR3 sequence: CSARSPGQGNQPQHF. In nucleotides, the CDR3 is TGCAGTGCTAGAAGCCCGGGACAGGGAAATCAGCCCCAGCATTTT.

This clonotype was detected a few times. The rearrangement joins TRBV3-1 to TRBJ1-2; maybe TRBD1 (5 bases). Trimming left V 1 base short and J 8 bases short, with 14 bases between. This CDR3 comprises 14 residues. The germline V gene has CDR1 LGHDT and CDR2 YNNKEL (reference sequence). In nucleotides, the CDR3 is TGTGCCAGCAGCCAAGGGGCAGGGAGGCGCGGCTACACCTTC. Amino acids: CASSQGAGRRGYTF.

For the CDR3, the DNA is TGTGCCAGCAGCGCCGGGACAGGTATTGCCGGGGAGCTGTTTTTT. Translated: CASSAGTGIAGELFF. The rearrangement links TRBV5-4 to TRBJ2-2, with 8 bases that match TRBD1. Germline lookup yields CDR1 SGHNT and CDR2 YYREEE (reference sequence). This CDR3 region has 15 residues. V shed 4 bases and J 6 bases; nucleotides not matched to a gene: 8.

Only one count was recorded for this clonotype. This rearrangement joins TRBV25-1 to TRBJ2-3; perhaps D is TRBD1 or TRBD2 (5 bases each). V shed 2 bases and J shed 7 bases, with 10 bases lying between them. In germline, CDR1 is MGHDK, CDR2 SYGVNS. The CDR3 runs to 13 residues. The CDR3 loop is CASSEEGMHTQYF. The CDR3, as DNA: TGTGCCAGCAGTGAAGAGGGGATGCATACGCAGTATTTT.

The chain couples TRBV18 to TRBJ2-7; 7 nucleotides line up with TRBD1. The CDR3 is 14 residues long. The ends lost 0 bases at V and 4 bases at J; junction bases unmatched: 3. The germline V gene has CDR1 KGHSH and CDR2 LQKENI. CDR3 DNA: TGTGCCAGCTCACCACCGACAGGGAAATACGAGCAGTACTTC. Its protein is CASSPPTGKYEQYF.

This chain connects TRBV30 to TRBJ1-5; D is ambiguous. Between the trimmed V and J ends, which lost 1 base and 7 bases, there was a span of 11 bases. Germline V CDR1 and CDR2: GTSNPN, SVGIG (reference sequence). This CDR3 contains 13 residues. As DNA, the CDR3 is TGTGCCTGGAGTGCGGCCTCCAGGCAGCCCCAGCATTTT. Translation: CAWSAASRQPQHF. Full variable domain (rest looked up from reference TRBV30 and TRBJ1-5): SQTIHQWPATLVQPVGSPLSLECTVEGTSNPNLYWYRQAAGRGLQLLFYSVGIGQISSEVPQNLSASRPQDRQFILSSKKLLLSDSGFYLCAWSAASRQPQHFGDGTRLSIL.

This chain uses TRBV7-2 with TRBJ2-5; 8 bases match TRBD1. V was clipped by 3 bases and J by 8 bases; unmatched bases: 2. CDR1 and CDR2 from the germline V gene are SGHTA and FQGNSA. CDR3 length: 12 residues. CDR3: CASSFDRGTQYF. The DNA for the CDR3 is TGTGCCAGCAGCTTTGACAGGGGAACCCAGTACTTC.

The chain links TRBV11-2 to TRBJ2-3; D ambiguous. The V end lost 4 bases, the J end lost 1 base, and 15 bases lay between the germline ends. Germline CDR1 SGHAT, CDR2 FQNNGV. The CDR3 totals 16 residues. The CDR3 region is CASSWGLVGGTDTQYF. The CDR3 DNA is TGTGCCAGCAGCTGGGGTCTGGTTGGGGGCACAGATACGCAGTATTTT. The whole variable domain, remainder taken from reference TRBV11-2 and TRBJ2-3, is EAGVAQSPRYKIIEKRQSVAFWCNPISGHATLYWYQQILGQGPKLLIQFQNNGVVDDSQLPKDRFSAERLKGVDSTLKIQPAKLEDSAVYLCASSWGLVGGTDTQYFGPGTRLTVL.